This T cell receptor (beta chain) is drawn from a study of graft-versus-host responses after intestinal transplantation. Overall study: As for transplant type, recipients had multivisceral, liver-intestinal, or isolated intestinal grafts.

V was clipped by 7 bases and J by 6 bases, with 8 bases between them. CDR1 and CDR2 from the germline V gene are DFQATT and SNEGSKA (reference sequence). The CDR3 is made up of 10 amino acids. Measured with immunoSEQ multiplex PCR; TCRdb has only the in-frame clones, and not every one. This table holds over 90,000 clones, 90% to 95% found once. As concerns this clone: Its antigen is unidentified.

The V and J genes are TRBV20-1 and TRBJ2-3, with D possibly matching TRBD2 (5 bases). This clonotype originated in a human donor who received an intestinal transplant. Sequenced material: unstimulated CD8+ T cells sorted from spleen or lymph node cells, taken before intestinal transplant. CDR3 in DNA: TGCAGTGGGAGGTCCGATACGCAGTATTTT. Protein: CSGRSDTQYF.